The 13 T cell receptor beta chains presented below share a single source sample, sequenced in a study of T cell responses to AZD1222 COVID-19 vaccine. The repertoire was sequenced with immunoSEQ multiplex PCR; TCRdb's copy has only in-frame clones and lacks some. There are about 110,000 clones in the sample; over 90% occur only once, and 2.5% to 3% lies in the top ten. The sequencing used peripheral blood, collected 28 days after the second AZD1222 dose. The source of these receptors is an adult who received the AZD1222 COVID-19 vaccine.

This sequence joins TRBV7-9 and TRBJ1-1; D possibly corresponds to TRBD1 (6 bases). The CDR3 is 15 residues long. CDR1 is SEHNR, CDR2 FQNEAQ, per germline (reference sequence). V was cut by 1 base and J by 4 bases, with 13 bases left in between. DNA of the CDR3: TGTGCCAGCAGCTTAGTGAGCAGGGGTATCACTGAAGCTTTCTTT. It yields the protein CASSLVSRGITEAFF.

The rearrangement uses TRBV3-1 (or the pseudogene TRBV3-2) and TRBJ2-1; 8 bases are shared with TRBD1. The J segment lost 2 bases and the V segment lost 4 bases, leaving 7 bases of the junction unmatched. CDR1 and CDR2 (germline): LGHDT, YNNKEL (reference sequence). The CDR3 loop spans 16 amino acids. The CDR3: CASSPQGASTYNEQFF. In DNA form, the CDR3 reads TGTGCCAGCAGCCCCCAGGGGGCGAGCACCTACAATGAGCAGTTCTTC.

In DNA, the CDR3 is TGTGCCAGCACTAGAGGGACAGAGCTCTATGGCTACACCTTC. Translated, it gives CASTRGTELYGYTF. V and J are TRBV7-8 and TRBJ1-2, with TRBD1 matching 7 bases. CDR1 is SGHVS and CDR2 is FQNEAQ in the germline V gene. The V gene end was trimmed by 7 bases and the J gene end by 4 bases; junction bases not matched to a gene: 9. The CDR3 contains 14 residues.

V is TRBV7-2 and J is TRBJ2-7, with D perhaps matching TRBD2 (6 bases). Germline values: CDR1 SGHTA, CDR2 FQGNSA. The CDR3 is 19 residues long. The V gene lost 3 bases and the J gene lost 2 bases, with 26 bases spanning the gap. In DNA form, the CDR3 reads TGTGCCAGCAGCTTTCGGCCGACCTCGACTAGAATGTTAACCTACGAGCAGTACTTC. Its translation: CASSFRPTSTRMLTYEQYF.

This sequence joins TRBV27 and TRBJ2-7; 9 bases match TRBD2. The length of the CDR3 is 21 residues. Germline lookup yields CDR1 MNHEY and CDR2 SMNVEV (reference sequence). Trimming removed 3 bases from V and 0 bases from J; junction bases left unmatched: 21. CDR3 bases: TGTGCCAGCAGTTTCGATGCTCCGATCCGGCTAGCGGGGACGAGCTCCTACGAGCAGTACTTC. Protein product: CASSFDAPIRLAGTSSYEQYF.

The count of this clone is one. The chain is built from TRBV2 and TRBJ1-1, with 8 bases identical to TRBD1. CDR1 SNHLY and CDR2 FYNNEI come from the germline V gene. V lost 3 bases, J lost 2 bases, and 5 bases stayed unmatched. This CDR3 has 15 amino acids. The CDR3 bases are TGTGCCAGCAGTGACCGAGGACAGGGCAACACTGAAGCTTTCTTT. It translates to CASSDRGQGNTEAFF.

This chain links TRBV19 with TRBJ1-6; D unresolved. Deletions cut 5 bases from V and 9 bases from J, with 14 bases between. This CDR3 has 14 residues. Germline CDR1 reads LNHDA; CDR2 reads SQIVND (reference sequence). The CDR3 DNA is TGTGCCAGTAGTGCTCTCCAAGGCGGTTCACCCCTCCACTTT. It yields the protein CASSALQGGSPLHF.

The rearrangement links TRBV5-1 to TRBJ2-5; TRBD1 aligns across 7 bases. Germline CDR1 and CDR2: SGHRS and YFSETQ. The CDR3 is 14 residues long. The J segment lost 5 bases and the V segment lost 0 bases, leaving 4 bases of the junction unmatched. Here the CDR3 DNA reads TGCGCCAGCAGCTTGGCAGGGGGAGATGAGACCCAGTACTTC. This encodes CASSLAGGDETQYF.

This chain links TRBV19 with TRBJ1-1; 7 bases agree with TRBD1. The CDR3 length is 14 residues. CDR1 and CDR2 from the germline V gene are LNHDA and SQIVND (reference sequence). The ends lost 4 bases at V and 4 bases at J; junction bases unmatched: 6. CDR3 in amino acids: CASSKGDSRTEAFF. CDR3 sequence (DNA): TGTGCCAGTAGTAAAGGGGACAGTCGCACTGAAGCTTTCTTT. The whole variable domain, remainder taken from reference TRBV19 and TRBJ1-1, is DGGITQSPKYLFRKEGQNVTLSCEQNLNHDAMYWYRQDPGQGLRLIYYSQIVNDFQKGDIAEGYSVSREKKESFPLTVTSAQKNPTAFYLCASSKGDSRTEAFFGQGTRLTVV.

This clone was picked up one time. The chain carries TRBV6-2 or TRBV6-3 and TRBJ1-2, with 10 positions matching TRBD1. V dropped 0 bases and J dropped 7; count of bases not matched to a gene: 2. CDR3 length: 14 amino acids. Germline assignment: CDR1 MNHEY and CDR2 SVGEGT. The CDR3 nucleotides read TGTGCCAGCAGTTACTCCGGGACAGGGGTTGGCTACACCTTC. It translates to CASSYSGTGVGYTF.

This sequence joins TRBV2 and TRBJ1-4; a possible D gene is TRBD1 (5 bases). The germline CDR1 and CDR2 sequences are SNHLY and FYNNEI. With 7 bases removed from V and 6 bases from J, the gap between germline ends came to 15 bases. The CDR3 contains 14 residues. CDR3 sequence: CASILQAGDEKLFF. The DNA of the CDR3 is TGTGCCAGCATTTTACAGGCGGGGGATGAAAAACTGTTTTTT.

This chain links TRBV10-3 with TRBJ1-4; D ambiguous. The CDR3 consists of 16 residues. V lost 0 bases, J lost 0 bases, and 8 bases lay in between. Germline V gives CDR1 ENHRY, CDR2 SYGVKD. The CDR3 bases are TGTGCCATCAGTGAGTCGAGCCCCTCAACTAATGAAAAACTGTTTTTT. It specifies CAISESSPSTNEKLFF.

The chain couples TRBV6-5 to TRBJ1-2; 8 bases map to TRBD1. The V segment lost 7 bases and the J segment 5 bases; nucleotides outside the gene matches: 12. The CDR3 is made up of 15 amino acids. Germline V CDR1 and CDR2: MNHEY, SVGAGI. DNA of the CDR3: TGTGCCAGCACCTCGAATGACAGGGGCGGATATGGCTACACCTTC. This gives the protein CASTSNDRGGYGYTF.